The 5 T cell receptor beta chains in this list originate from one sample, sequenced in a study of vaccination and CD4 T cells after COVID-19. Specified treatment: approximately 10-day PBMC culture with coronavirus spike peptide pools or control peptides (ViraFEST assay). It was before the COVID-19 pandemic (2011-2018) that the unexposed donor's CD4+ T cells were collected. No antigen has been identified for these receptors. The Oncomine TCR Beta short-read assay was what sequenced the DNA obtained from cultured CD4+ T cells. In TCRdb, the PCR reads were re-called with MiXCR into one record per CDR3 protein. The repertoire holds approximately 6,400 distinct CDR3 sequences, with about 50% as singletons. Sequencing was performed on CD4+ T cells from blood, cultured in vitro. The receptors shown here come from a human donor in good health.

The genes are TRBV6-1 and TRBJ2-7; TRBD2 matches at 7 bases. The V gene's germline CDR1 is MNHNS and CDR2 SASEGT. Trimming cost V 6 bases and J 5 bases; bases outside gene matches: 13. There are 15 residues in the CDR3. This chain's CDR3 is CASSPPQGGRDEQYF. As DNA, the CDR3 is TGTGCCAGCAGCCCCCCCCAGGGAGGGCGGGACGAGCAGTACTTC.

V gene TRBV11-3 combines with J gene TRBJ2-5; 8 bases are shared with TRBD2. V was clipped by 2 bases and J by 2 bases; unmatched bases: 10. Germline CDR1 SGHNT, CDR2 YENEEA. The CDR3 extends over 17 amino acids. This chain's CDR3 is CASSLRFSGEKQETQYF. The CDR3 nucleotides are TGTGCCAGCAGCTTACGGTTTAGCGGGGAGAAACAAGAGACCCAGTACTTC.

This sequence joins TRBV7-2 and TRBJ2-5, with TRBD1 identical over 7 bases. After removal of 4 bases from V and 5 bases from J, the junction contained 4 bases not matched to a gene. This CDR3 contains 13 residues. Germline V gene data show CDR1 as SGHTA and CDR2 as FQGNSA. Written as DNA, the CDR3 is TGTGCCAGCAGCTCGAGGGGGCCGGAGACCCAGTACTTC. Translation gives CASSSRGPETQYF.

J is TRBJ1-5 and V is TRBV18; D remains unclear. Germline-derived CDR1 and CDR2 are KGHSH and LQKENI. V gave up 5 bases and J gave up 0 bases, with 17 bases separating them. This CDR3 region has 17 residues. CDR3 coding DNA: TGTGCCAGCTCATTACTTGCTCCCGGCGGTAGCAATCAGCCCCAGCATTTT. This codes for CASSLLAPGGSNQPQHF.

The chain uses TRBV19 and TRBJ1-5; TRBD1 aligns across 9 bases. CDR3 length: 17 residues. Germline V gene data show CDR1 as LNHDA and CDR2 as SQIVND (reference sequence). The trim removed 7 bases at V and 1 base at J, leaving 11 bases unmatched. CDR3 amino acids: CASNARGTGLSNQPQHF. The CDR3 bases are TGTGCCAGTAATGCGAGGGGGACAGGGCTAAGCAATCAGCCCCAGCATTTT.